These 21 T cell receptor beta chains originate from one sample sequenced in a study of blood T cell repertoires in COVID-19. The assay was immunoSEQ multiplex PCR, and TCRdb's table has in-frame clones only and misses some. The table lists over 80,000 clones, roughly 75% of them singletons, with roughly 4.2% in the top ten. The sequenced material came from peripheral blood. The receptors were sampled from a woman between 50 and 59 years old with acute or convalescent COVID-19.

This clone is a singleton in its sample. The J gene is TRBJ2-3, the V gene TRBV5-4; 8 positions agree with TRBD2. V shed 0 bases, J shed 6 bases, and the junction held 9 bases outside the gene matches. The CDR3 runs 16 residues. The germline V gene encodes CDR1 SGHNT and CDR2 YYREEE (reference sequence). The CDR3 is CASSLGGERGRDTQYF. DNA for the CDR3: TGTGCCAGCAGCTTGGGTGGAGAGCGGGGGAGGGATACGCAGTATTTT.

This chain connects TRBV5-1 to TRBJ1-1; tentatively, D is TRBD1 (6 bases). Germline V gene lookup returns CDR1 SGHRS and CDR2 YFSETQ. The CDR3 has 13 amino acids. Trimming left V 0 bases short and J 3 bases short, with 6 bases between. As DNA, the CDR3 is TGCGCCAGCAGCTTGGCAGGGGACACTGAAGCTTTCTTT. Its protein product is CASSLAGDTEAFF.

The chain couples TRBV5-1 to TRBJ2-3; 9 bases are shared with TRBD2. The CDR3 has 15 amino acids. In germline, CDR1 is SGHRS, CDR2 YFSETQ. V lost 1 base to trimming and J lost 4 bases; unmatched junction nucleotides: 4. CDR3 in amino acids: CASSLRTSAPDTQYF. The CDR3 coding sequence is TGCGCCAGCAGCTTGAGGACTAGCGCCCCAGATACGCAGTATTTT.

This clone was picked up one time. This chain connects TRBV5-5 to TRBJ2-7; 8 bases align to TRBD1. The trim removed 2 bases at V and 11 bases at J, leaving 15 bases unmatched. The CDR3 consists of 15 residues. Per the germline V gene, CDR1 is SGHKS and CDR2 is YYEKEE (reference sequence). The CDR3 DNA sequence: TGTGCCAGCAGCTTTCTACCTGACGCAGGGGGCATGGAGTACTTC. Its translation is CASSFLPDAGGMEYF.

This chain links TRBV7-9 with TRBJ1-2, with a weak D call TRBD1 (5 bases). The CDR3 is 14 residues long. Germline CDR1 is SEHNR and CDR2 is FQNEAQ (reference sequence). Deletions cut 5 bases from V and 0 bases from J, with 10 bases between. The chain's CDR3 is CASSATGANYGYTF. The DNA for the CDR3 is TGTGCCAGCAGCGCAACAGGAGCTAACTATGGCTACACCTTC.

The table lists this clone with a few counts. The chain recombines TRBV11-2 with TRBJ2-3, with 10 bases lining up with TRBD2. J was trimmed by 4 bases and V by 6 bases; bases with no gene match: 10. Germline CDR1 reads SGHAT; CDR2 reads FQNNGV. The CDR3 is 16 amino acids. CDR3: CASRPASGGLPDTQYF. The CDR3 DNA reads as TGTGCCAGCAGGCCTGCTAGCGGGGGTCTCCCAGATACGCAGTATTTT.

The CDR3 is CASSLVDEQYF. The CDR3, as DNA: TGTGCCAGCAGTTTAGTCGACGAGCAGTACTTC. This sequence joins TRBV12-3 or TRBV12-4 and TRBJ2-7; no reliable D call. CDR3 length equals 11 residues. V was pared by 1 base and J by 5 bases, with 3 bases between.

The chain uses TRBV11-2 and TRBJ2-5; the D gene is possibly TRBD1 (6 bases). Between the trimmed V and J ends, which lost 0 bases and 4 bases, there was a span of 9 bases. The CDR3 spans 14 residues. CDR1 and CDR2 from the germline V gene are SGHAT and FQNNGV. The CDR3 region is CASSLDRTVETQYF. The DNA of the CDR3 is TGTGCCAGCAGCTTAGATCGGACAGTAGAGACCCAGTACTTC.

The chain couples TRBV4-2 to TRBJ2-2, with TRBD1 matching over 7 bases. CDR1 is LGHNA, CDR2 YNFKEQ, per germline. The CDR3 is 15 amino acids. V lost 6 bases, J lost 2 bases, and 6 bases stayed unmatched. CDR3 sequence: CASRRDSQNTGELFF. For the CDR3, the DNA is TGTGCCAGCAGGAGGGACAGTCAAAACACCGGGGAGCTGTTTTTT.

The rearrangement uses TRBV4-2 and TRBJ2-7, with D possibly being TRBD2 (6 bases). Germline-derived CDR1 and CDR2 are LGHNA and YNFKEQ. The V and J ends lost 0 bases and 4 bases respectively, with 16 bases between them. The CDR3 is made up of 16 amino acids. The CDR3 DNA is TGTGCCAGCAGCCAAGATAACTCTATCGGGGGTTACGAGCAGTACTTC. This codes for CASSQDNSIGGYEQYF.

This chain uses TRBV28 with TRBJ1-2; 8 nucleotides line up with TRBD1. V shed 5 bases, J shed 7 bases, and the junction held 6 bases outside the gene matches. Germline V gene lookup returns CDR1 MDHEN and CDR2 SYDVKM. The CDR3 totals 13 residues. CDR3 DNA sequence: TGTGCCAGCAGTGCGGCAGGGGGCGTTGGCTACACCTTC. Translating gives CASSAAGGVGYTF.

With regard to this clone: This CDR3 is also generated by other DNA sequences in the sample. The rearrangement uses TRBV27 and TRBJ1-5; D perhaps matches TRBD1 (5 bases). Germline values: CDR1 MNHEY, CDR2 SMNVEV (reference sequence). The length of the CDR3 is 13 residues. V dropped 3 bases and J dropped 4 bases, with 7 bases sitting between them. The CDR3 spells CASSFQGNQPQHF. As DNA, the CDR3 is TGTGCCAGCAGTTTCCAGGGAAATCAGCCCCAGCATTTT.

The chain employs TRBV28 and TRBJ1-1; a possible D gene is TRBD1 (6 bases). Germline V gene lookup returns CDR1 MDHEN and CDR2 SYDVKM. The CDR3 totals 15 residues. Trimming took 6 bases from V and 2 from J, leaving 16 bases between them. The CDR3 DNA reads TGTGCCAGCAGCCGGACAGCCTTTGGAAACACTGAAGCTTTCTTT. This encodes CASSRTAFGNTEAFF. The full variable domain, with the rest looked up from reference TRBV28 and TRBJ1-1, is DVKVTQSSRYLVKRTGEKVFLECVQDMDHENMFWYRQDPGLGLRLIYFSYDVKMKEKGDIPEGYSVSREKKERFSLILESASTNQTSMYLCASSRTAFGNTEAFFGQGTRLTVV.

Concerning this clone: This sample includes further DNA sequences coding for the same CDR3. The J gene is TRBJ1-1, the V gene TRBV5-4, with TRBD1 matching 11 bases. CDR3 length equals 16 residues. V lost 4 bases and J lost 1; bases outside the gene matches: 6. Looked up from germline, CDR1 is SGHNT and CDR2 is YYREEE (reference sequence). This chain's CDR3 is CASSVPGQGGNTEAFF. CDR3 coding DNA: TGTGCCAGCAGCGTGCCGGGACAGGGGGGGAACACTGAAGCTTTCTTT.

The chain joins TRBV28 to TRBJ1-1, with no clear D. V gave up 10 bases and J gave up 0 bases, with 6 bases separating them. Germline CDR1 reads MDHEN; CDR2 reads SYDVKM. The CDR3 extends over 11 amino acids. The CDR3 region is CAIQMNTEAFF. CDR3 sequence (DNA): TGTGCCATACAGATGAACACTGAAGCTTTCTTT.

This chain links TRBV2 with TRBJ1-1; D gene uncertain. The V end was cut by 3 bases, the J end by 4 bases, with 12 bases between. CDR1 is SNHLY, CDR2 FYNNEI, per germline. The CDR3 length is 14 residues. CDR3 loop: CASSDGGKATEAFF. Written as DNA, the CDR3 is TGTGCCAGCAGTGACGGCGGGAAGGCCACTGAAGCTTTCTTT.

This clone came up a few times. V gene TRBV2 combines with J gene TRBJ2-4, with D perhaps TRBD1 (6 bases). CDR1 is SNHLY, CDR2 FYNNEI, per germline. Trimming shortened V by 6 bases and J by 4 bases, and 13 bases separated the two germline ends. The CDR3 has 14 residues. CDR3 bases: TGTGCCAGCAGACGCGAGACAGGAAAAAACATTCAGTACTTC. As protein: CASRRETGKNIQYF.

CDR3: CASSLTGGRQPQHF. CDR3 sequence (DNA): TGTGCCAGCAGTTTAACAGGGGGCCGTCAGCCCCAGCATTTT. The V gene is TRBV27, the J gene TRBJ1-5; 9 nucleotides line up with TRBD1. Per the germline V gene, CDR1 is MNHEY and CDR2 is SMNVEV (reference sequence). V dropped 2 bases and J dropped 6; count of bases not matched to a gene: 2. The CDR3 totals 14 residues.

The chain couples TRBV7-2 to TRBJ1-3, with a weak D call TRBD1 (5 bases). This CDR3 has 16 amino acids. CDR1 SGHTA and CDR2 FQGNSA come from the germline V gene. The ends were cut back, 4 bases at V and 7 bases at J, with 20 bases in the middle. The DNA of the CDR3 is TGTGCCAGCAGCTCGCCTAGTGGTGGGGGAGGTAACACCATATATTTT. It encodes CASSSPSGGGGNTIYF.

This sequence joins TRBV6-6 and TRBJ2-3; no reliable D call. The CDR3 spans 14 residues. CDR1 is MNHNY, CDR2 SVGAGI, per germline (reference sequence). Trimming shortened V by 8 bases and J by 2 bases, and 14 bases separated the two germline ends. CDR3 loop: CASAVETYTDTQYF. CDR3 nucleotides: TGTGCCAGCGCGGTGGAAACTTACACAGATACGCAGTATTTT.

The gene calls are TRBV7-2 and TRBJ1-5, with 8 bases that match TRBD1. V lost 2 bases and J lost 2; bases outside the gene matches: 2. Germline V gene lookup returns CDR1 SGHTA and CDR2 FQGNSA. The CDR3 consists of 15 residues. The CDR3 coding sequence is TGTGCCAGCAGCTTACAGGACAGGGGCAATCAGCCCCAGCATTTT. Its translation: CASSLQDRGNQPQHF.